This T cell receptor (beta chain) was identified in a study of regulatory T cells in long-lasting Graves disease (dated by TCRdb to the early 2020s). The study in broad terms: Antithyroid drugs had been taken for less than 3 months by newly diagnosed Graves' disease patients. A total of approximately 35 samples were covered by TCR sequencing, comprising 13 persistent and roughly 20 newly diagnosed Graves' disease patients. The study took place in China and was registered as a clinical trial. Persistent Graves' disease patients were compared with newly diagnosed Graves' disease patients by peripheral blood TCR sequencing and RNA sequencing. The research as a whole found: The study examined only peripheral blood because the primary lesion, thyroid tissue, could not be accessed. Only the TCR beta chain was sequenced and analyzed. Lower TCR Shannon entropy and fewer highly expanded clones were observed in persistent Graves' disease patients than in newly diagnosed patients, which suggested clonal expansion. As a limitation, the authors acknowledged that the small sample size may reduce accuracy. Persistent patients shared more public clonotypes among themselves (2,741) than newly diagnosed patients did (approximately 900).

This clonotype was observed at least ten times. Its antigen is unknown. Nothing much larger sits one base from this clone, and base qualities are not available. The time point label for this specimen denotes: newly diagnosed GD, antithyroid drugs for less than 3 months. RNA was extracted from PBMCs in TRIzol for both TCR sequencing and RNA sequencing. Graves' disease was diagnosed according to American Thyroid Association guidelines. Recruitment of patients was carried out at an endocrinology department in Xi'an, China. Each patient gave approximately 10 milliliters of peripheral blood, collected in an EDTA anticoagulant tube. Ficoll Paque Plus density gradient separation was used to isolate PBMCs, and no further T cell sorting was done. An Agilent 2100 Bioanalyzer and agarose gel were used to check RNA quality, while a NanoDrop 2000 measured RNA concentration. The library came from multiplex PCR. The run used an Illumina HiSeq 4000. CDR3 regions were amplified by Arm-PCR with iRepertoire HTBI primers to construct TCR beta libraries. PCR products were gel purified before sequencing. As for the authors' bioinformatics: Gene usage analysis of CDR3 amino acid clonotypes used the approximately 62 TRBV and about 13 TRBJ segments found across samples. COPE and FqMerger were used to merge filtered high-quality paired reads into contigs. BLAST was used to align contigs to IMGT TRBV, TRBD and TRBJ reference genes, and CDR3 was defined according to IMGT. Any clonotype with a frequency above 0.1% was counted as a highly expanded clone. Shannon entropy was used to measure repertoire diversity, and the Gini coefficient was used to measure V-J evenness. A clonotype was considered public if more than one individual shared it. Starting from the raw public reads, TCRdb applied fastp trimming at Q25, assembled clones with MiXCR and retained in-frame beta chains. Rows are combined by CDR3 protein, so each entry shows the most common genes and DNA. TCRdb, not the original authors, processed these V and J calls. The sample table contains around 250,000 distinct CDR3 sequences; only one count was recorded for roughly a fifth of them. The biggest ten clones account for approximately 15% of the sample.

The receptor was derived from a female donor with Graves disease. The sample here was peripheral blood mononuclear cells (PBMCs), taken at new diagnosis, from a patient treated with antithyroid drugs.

Here is the DNA: TGTGCCAGCTCTCGAACGGTACTAGCGGGTTCCGCCAAAAACATTCAGTACTTC. Its protein reads: CASSRTVLAGSAKNIQYF. Rearrangement joined TRBV6-2 or TRBV6-3 to TRBJ2-4, with 9 central nucleotides matching TRBD2. CDR1 and CDR2 are read off the germline V gene as MNHEY and SVGEGT. Reading from cysteine to phenylalanine, the CDR3 counts 18 amino acids. Just the 54-base CDR3 DNA is kept, in frame starting at base 1. V ends up 8 bases short and J 1 base short, with an unmatched junction base count of 15.